This entry lists 8 T cell receptor beta chains sequenced from one sample in a study of glioma-infiltrating T cells. Using RNA template, CDR3s of TCR alpha and beta were amplified with iRepertoire arm-PCR. Using its own MiXCR run on the multiplex PCR reads, TCRdb lists one record per CDR3 protein. The sample consists of roughly 190,000 distinct CDR3 sequences, more than 25% of them appearing once. Sequencing was performed on glioma tissue, nonneoplastic brain tissue, or PBMCs (not recorded which). The receptors here all came from a human donor with low-grade glioma or glioblastoma, undergoing nonglioma brain surgery, or in good health (not recorded which).

V is TRBV2 and J is TRBJ2-3; TRBD1 agrees at 7 bases. In germline, CDR1 is SNHLY, CDR2 FYNNEI. The CDR3 contains 12 residues. CDR3 loop: CDGTGEPDTQYF. Here the CDR3 DNA reads TGTGACGGCACAGGGGAACCAGATACGCAGTATTTT.

The sample holds many counts of this clonotype. The V and J genes are TRBV6-1 and TRBJ1-2; 8 bases match TRBD1. CDR1 is MNHNS, CDR2 SASEGT, per germline. This CDR3 is 15 amino acids long. J gave up 6 bases and V 5 bases, and 11 bases lay outside the gene matches. The CDR3 is CASSSGQGGGHGYTF. CDR3 bases: TGTGCCAGCAGTTCTGGACAGGGCGGGGGCCATGGCTACACCTTC.

This clonotype was counted many times. In nucleotides, the CDR3 is TGTGCCAGCAGCCTTCCCCCCACAGCAGAGCAGTTCTTC. As protein: CASSLPPTAEQFF. The rearrangement uses TRBV3-1 and TRBJ2-1; D is uncertain. The germline CDR1 and CDR2 sequences are LGHDT and YNNKEL (reference sequence). This CDR3 contains 13 residues. V was shortened by 4 bases and J by 10 bases, with 14 bases between the two germline ends.

This clonotype was seen many times. V is TRBV6-1 and J is TRBJ2-1; 8 bases are a match to TRBD1. After removal of 7 bases from V and 6 bases from J, the junction contained 8 bases not matched to a gene. The germline V gene encodes CDR1 MNHNS and CDR2 SASEGT. The CDR3 spans 14 residues. In DNA, the CDR3 is TGTGCCAGCACATTTACAGGGGGTTCCAATGAGCAGTTCTTC. Its protein product is CASTFTGGSNEQFF.

This chain joins TRBV2 and TRBJ1-4; D not certain. The germline CDR1 and CDR2 sequences are SNHLY and FYNNEI. The CDR3 is made up of 16 amino acids. The V and J ends lost 3 bases and 0 bases respectively, with 11 bases between them. CDR3: CASSERQMSTNEKLFF. The DNA of the CDR3 is TGTGCCAGCAGTGAGCGTCAGATGTCAACTAATGAAAAACTGTTTTTT.

Many counts were recorded for this clonotype. The CDR3, as DNA: TGCAGTGCTAGAGACGCCGTCAGGGGGAACAATGAGCAGTTCTTC. This translates into CSARDAVRGNNEQFF. The rearrangement uses TRBV20-1 and TRBJ2-1; 7 bases are shared with TRBD1. Germline loops: CDR1 DFQATT, CDR2 SNEGSKA (reference sequence). Unmatched junction bases numbered 7, after V lost 0 bases and J lost 5 bases. This CDR3 is built from 15 residues.

The V call is TRBV27, the J call TRBJ1-5; the match to TRBD1 covers 11 bases. There are 19 residues in the CDR3. Germline lookup yields CDR1 MNHEY and CDR2 SMNVEV (reference sequence). The trim removed 4 bases at V and 3 bases at J, leaving 14 bases unmatched. The CDR3 DNA reads TGTGCCAGCAGTTATAAGCAAATGGGGACAGGGGGAGTCAATCAGCCCCAGCATTTT. Translation gives CASSYKQMGTGGVNQPQHF.

There are many counts of this clonotype. V and J are TRBV2 and TRBJ1-5, with D possibly matching TRBD1 (6 bases). V was clipped by 6 bases and J by 5 bases, with 17 bases between them. There are 15 residues in the CDR3. In germline, CDR1 is SNHLY, CDR2 FYNNEI. The CDR3, as DNA: TGTGCCAGCAGGGGGGCTTTAGGGTACGATCAGCCCCAGCATTTT. It yields the protein CASRGALGYDQPQHF.